A selection of T cell receptor beta chains follows, all from one sample in a study of CD8 T cells in Susac syndrome. MiXCR was run by TCRdb on the immunoSEQ multiplex PCR reads, yielding one entry per CDR3 protein. There are a few hundred thousand distinct CDR3 sequences in the sample; around 95% occur only once, and 0.08% to 0.095% lies in the top ten. Sequences were obtained from CD4+ T cells from PBMCs. The receptors were gathered from a human donor with multiple sclerosis. The CDR3 runs from the conserved cysteine through the conserved F or W. A D gene is named only where the DNA matches it firmly. Size is omitted from some rows. Given values are once, few, many or a class for expanded clones.

V gene	clone size	D gene	J gene	CDR3 DNA	CDR3 protein
TRBV5-1	once	.	TRBJ2-1	TGCGCCAGCAGTCCGGGGGACATAGGCGAGCAGTTCTTC	CASSPGDIGEQFF
TRBV18	.	TRBD2	TRBJ2-3	TGTGCCAGCTCACCACTTGGAGCGGGACGAGATACGCAGTATTTT	CASSPLGAGRDTQYF
TRBV28	.	.	TRBJ1-5	TGTGCCAGCACCCTCGCCGGGCTGGACAATCAGCCCCAGCATTTT	CASTLAGLDNQPQHF
TRBV5-6	.	.	TRBJ1-2	TGTGCCAGCAGCTTTGGGGCAGCTAAATCCCGTGGCTACACCTTC	CASSFGAAKSRGYTF
TRBV12-3/TRBV12-4	.	.	TRBJ2-5	TGTGCCAGCAGCCGGTATGACGGGGTGGCGGAGACCCAGTACTTC	CASSRYDGVAETQYF
TRBV29-1	.	.	TRBJ2-7	TGCAGCGTTGACGGCCAGGGACTCTACGAGCAGTACTTC	CSVDGQGLYEQYF
TRBV7-9	.	.	TRBJ2-5	TGTGCCAGCAGCCTACGCGGGGTTCAAGAGACCCAGTACTTC	CASSLRGVQETQYF
TRBV20-1	.	.	TRBJ2-7	TGCAGTGCTCCACGGACGGGGCCCGAGCAGTACTTC	CSAPRTGPEQYF
TRBV12-3/TRBV12-4	.	.	TRBJ1-2	TGTGCCAGCAGTTTGGAGACAAGATATGGCTACACCTTC	CASSLETRYGYTF
TRBV9	.	.	TRBJ2-7	TGTGCCAGCAGCGTAACAGCACGCTCCTACGAGCAGTACTTC	CASSVTARSYEQYF
TRBV9	.	.	TRBJ1-1	TGTGCCAGCAGCGCTACCGAGGGGACTGAAGCTTTCTTT	CASSATEGTEAFF
TRBV30	.	.	TRBJ1-1	TGTGCCTGTATTAAGGCGGGCTTGACTGAAGCTTTCTTT	CACIKAGLTEAFF
TRBV28	.	.	TRBJ1-2	TGTGCCAGCAGTTTATTAGTAACGGAGAACTATGGCTACACCTTC	CASSLLVTENYGYTF
TRBV13	.	.	TRBJ1-1	TGTGCCAGCAGCCCTCTCTACGACAGTAACACTGAAGCTTTCTTT	CASSPLYDSNTEAFF
TRBV12-5	.	TRBD1	TRBJ2-7	TGTGCTAGTGGTTTGGACACAGGGGACGAGCAGTACTTC	CASGLDTGDEQYF